The rows below give T cell receptor beta chains drawn from one sample of a study of blood T cells in healthy people across ages. TCRdb re-called the 5' RACE reads with MiXCR, one entry per CDR3 protein. Of some 1.6 million distinct CDR3 sequences listed, around 36% are singletons. Sequencing was carried out using blood. These receptors were taken from a woman aged 25-40 years in good health. Both conserved end residues are part of each CDR3. The order of the fields is D gene, CDR3 length, V gene, J gene, clone size, CDR3 DNA, CDR3 protein. D genes are given only for firm matches. Clone size is stated in some rows and not others, as once, few, many or a class when expanded.

d_gene: -; len: 15; v_gene: TRBV7-6; j_gene: TRBJ1-2; abundance: few; CDR3nt: TGTGCCAGCAGCGCCAACCAACGGGGGTCGTATGGCTACACCTTC; CDR3aa: CASSANQRGSYGYTF
d_gene: TRBD1; len: 20; v_gene: TRBV7-9; j_gene: TRBJ1-1; abundance: -; CDR3nt: TGTGCCAGCAGATCTACTGACCCGGGACAGGGGGCCATGCTGAACACTGAAGCTTTCTTT; CDR3aa: CASRSTDPGQGAMLNTEAFF
d_gene: -; len: 14; v_gene: TRBV6-2/TRBV6-3; j_gene: TRBJ1-5; abundance: -; CDR3nt: TGTGCCAGCAATCGGCAGGGGTCCAATCAGCCCCAGCATTTT; CDR3aa: CASNRQGSNQPQHF
d_gene: TRBD2; len: 15; v_gene: TRBV20-1; j_gene: TRBJ2-5; abundance: -; CDR3nt: TGCAGTGCACCCCTCTCGGGGACTAGGGAGGGGACCCAGTACTTC; CDR3aa: CSAPLSGTREGTQYF
d_gene: -; len: 16; v_gene: TRBV4-1; j_gene: TRBJ1-2; abundance: -; CDR3nt: TGCGCCAGCAGCCAAGAGTCAACAGTACTTAACTATGGCTACACCTTC; CDR3aa: CASSQESTVLNYGYTF
d_gene: -; len: 13; v_gene: TRBV5-4; j_gene: TRBJ1-2; abundance: few; CDR3nt: TGTGCCAGCAGCTTTGCGGGGCGGGATGGCTACACCTTC; CDR3aa: CASSFAGRDGYTF
d_gene: -; len: 17; v_gene: TRBV5-1; j_gene: TRBJ2-5; abundance: -; CDR3nt: TGCGCCAGCAGCCCAAGTGAAGGTAGACAGTACCAAGAGACCCAGTACTTC; CDR3aa: CASSPSEGRQYQETQYF
d_gene: TRBD1; len: 17; v_gene: TRBV5-1; j_gene: TRBJ2-1; abundance: few; CDR3nt: TGCGCCAGCAGCTCCGGATACAGGGACAGCTCCTGCAATGAGCAGTTCTTC; CDR3aa: CASSSGYRDSSCNEQFF
d_gene: -; len: 15; v_gene: TRBV4-1; j_gene: TRBJ1-1; abundance: -; CDR3nt: TGCGCCAGCAGCCCTGCCAAGGAGGGACGGCCTGAAGCTTTCTTT; CDR3aa: CASSPAKEGRPEAFF
d_gene: -; len: 14; v_gene: TRBV12-3/TRBV12-4; j_gene: TRBJ1-1; abundance: few; CDR3nt: TGTGCCAGCAGTCCTAGGGGGAAGTACACTGAAGCTTTCTTT; CDR3aa: CASSPRGKYTEAFF
d_gene: -; len: 15; v_gene: TRBV25-1; j_gene: TRBJ2-7; abundance: many; CDR3nt: TGTGCCAGCAGTGAGGGTGACCCCCGCTGGGACGAGCAGTACTTC; CDR3aa: CASSEGDPRWDEQYF
d_gene: -; len: 16; v_gene: TRBV4-1; j_gene: TRBJ2-7; abundance: few; CDR3nt: TGCGCCAGCAGCCAAGATCCTGGAGGAATGATCTACGAGCAGTACTTC; CDR3aa: CASSQDPGGMIYEQYF
d_gene: TRBD2; len: 15; v_gene: TRBV7-3; j_gene: TRBJ2-5; abundance: few; CDR3nt: TGTGCCAGCAGCTTAGAAGGAGCGGGGCCAGAGACCCAGTACTTC; CDR3aa: CASSLEGAGPETQYF
d_gene: -; len: 13; v_gene: TRBV3-1; j_gene: TRBJ2-7; abundance: -; CDR3nt: TGTGCCAGCAGCCAAGGAGGTCGGCTAGCTTGGTACTTC; CDR3aa: CASSQGGRLAWYF
d_gene: -; len: 14; v_gene: TRBV9; j_gene: TRBJ1-2; abundance: -; CDR3nt: TGTGCCAGCAGCGTAGTGTCAGGGAACTATGGCTACACCTTC; CDR3aa: CASSVVSGNYGYTF
d_gene: -; len: 13; v_gene: TRBV29-1; j_gene: TRBJ2-7; abundance: many; CDR3nt: TGCAGCGTGGTTAACAGGGATAACTACGAGCAGTACTTC; CDR3aa: CSVVNRDNYEQYF
d_gene: -; len: 13; v_gene: TRBV29-1; j_gene: TRBJ2-7; abundance: -; CDR3nt: TGCAGCGTTGGACCGGGGACAGCGGGGGAGCAGTACTTC; CDR3aa: CSVGPGTAGEQYF
d_gene: -; len: 12; v_gene: TRBV29-1; j_gene: TRBJ2-1; abundance: -; CDR3nt: TGCAGCGTTGAAGCCGGGGGAGCAGAGCAGTTCTTC; CDR3aa: CSVEAGGAEQFF
d_gene: -; len: 20; v_gene: TRBV11-2; j_gene: TRBJ2-6; abundance: -; CDR3nt: TGTGCCAGCAGCTTGAGAGGGGCTTCCCCGCTTTATTCTGGGGCCAACGTCCTGACTTTC; CDR3aa: CASSLRGASPLYSGANVLTF
d_gene: -; len: 15; v_gene: TRBV7-2; j_gene: TRBJ2-1; abundance: -; CDR3nt: TGTGCCAGCGGTCCCCTAGGGCTACTTTACAATGAGCAGTTCTTC; CDR3aa: CASGPLGLLYNEQFF
d_gene: -; len: 15; v_gene: TRBV27; j_gene: TRBJ2-5; abundance: -; CDR3nt: TGTGCCAGCAGTTTCTTGTCGGGGGCGGGAGAGACCCAGTACTTC; CDR3aa: CASSFLSGAGETQYF
d_gene: TRBD1; len: 17; v_gene: TRBV9; j_gene: TRBJ1-6; abundance: -; CDR3nt: TGTGCCAGCAGCGTAGATTTGGGGGACAGGGGCAATTCACCCCTCCACTTT; CDR3aa: CASSVDLGDRGNSPLHF
d_gene: -; len: 14; v_gene: TRBV7-9; j_gene: TRBJ2-5; abundance: many; CDR3nt: TGTGCCAGCAGCTTACGGACAGTCCAAGAGACCCAGTACTTC; CDR3aa: CASSLRTVQETQYF
d_gene: TRBD2; len: 11; v_gene: TRBV27; j_gene: TRBJ2-7; abundance: -; CDR3nt: TGTGCCAGCAGTTCCGGACTAGCGGTGTACTTC; CDR3aa: CASSSGLAVYF
d_gene: -; len: 14; v_gene: TRBV6-5; j_gene: TRBJ2-5; abundance: many; CDR3nt: TGTGCCAGCAGTTACGTTGCGTCGGAAGAGACCCAGTACTTC; CDR3aa: CASSYVASEETQYF
d_gene: -; len: 13; v_gene: TRBV28; j_gene: TRBJ1-2; abundance: -; CDR3nt: TGTGCCAGCAGTTTCCGGGACAATAGAGGCTACACCTTC; CDR3aa: CASSFRDNRGYTF
d_gene: -; len: 14; v_gene: TRBV4-1; j_gene: TRBJ2-1; abundance: -; CDR3nt: TGCGCCAGCAGCCCCCAGTGGGGCCGTCTTGAGCAGTTCTTC; CDR3aa: CASSPQWGRLEQFF
d_gene: TRBD2; len: 17; v_gene: TRBV20-1; j_gene: TRBJ2-1; abundance: -; CDR3nt: TGCAGTGCTAGTGTGGCCATGGGGACTACTAAGTACAATGAGCAGTTCTTC; CDR3aa: CSASVAMGTTKYNEQFF
d_gene: TRBD1; len: 17; v_gene: TRBV6-1; j_gene: TRBJ1-2; abundance: -; CDR3nt: TGTGCCAGCAGTGATTCCTGGACAGGGACCGTAGGCTATGGCTACACCTTC; CDR3aa: CASSDSWTGTVGYGYTF
d_gene: -; len: 13; v_gene: TRBV25-1; j_gene: TRBJ2-2; abundance: -; CDR3nt: TGTGCCAGCAGTGGGGGTCTCGCCGGGGAGCTGTTTTTT; CDR3aa: CASSGGLAGELFF
d_gene: TRBD2; len: 15; v_gene: TRBV4-1; j_gene: TRBJ2-7; abundance: many; CDR3nt: TGCGCCAGCAGCCAAACTAGCGGGCGCTCCTACGAGCAGTACTTC; CDR3aa: CASSQTSGRSYEQYF
d_gene: -; len: 13; v_gene: TRBV7-3; j_gene: TRBJ1-1; abundance: -; CDR3nt: TGTGCCAGCAGCACATATCGGGCAGCTGAAGCTTTCTTT; CDR3aa: CASSTYRAAEAFF
d_gene: TRBD1; len: 15; v_gene: TRBV7-9; j_gene: TRBJ1-1; abundance: few; CDR3nt: TGTGCCAGCAGCTTAGCAGAGGGGGCGCGCACTGAAGCTTTCTTT; CDR3aa: CASSLAEGARTEAFF
d_gene: TRBD2; len: 16; v_gene: TRBV10-3; j_gene: TRBJ2-7; abundance: many; CDR3nt: TGTGCCATCAGTGAGTCGTCACTAGCGGGAGGATACGAGCAGTACTTC; CDR3aa: CAISESSLAGGYEQYF
d_gene: TRBD2; len: 17; v_gene: TRBV20-1; j_gene: TRBJ2-3; abundance: once; CDR3nt: TGCAGTGCTGGAGCAACTGCGACTAGCGGGAGCACAGATACGCAGTATTTT; CDR3aa: CSAGATATSGSTDTQYF
d_gene: -; len: 17; v_gene: TRBV7-2; j_gene: TRBJ1-4; abundance: few; CDR3nt: TGTGCCAGCAGCTCCCGTCTTCAACTTAGAACGAATGAAAAACTGTTTTTT; CDR3aa: CASSSRLQLRTNEKLFF
d_gene: -; len: 14; v_gene: TRBV3-1; j_gene: TRBJ2-3; abundance: -; CDR3nt: TGTGCCAGCAGCCAAGAAGGTAGGGCAGATACGCAGTATTTT; CDR3aa: CASSQEGRADTQYF
d_gene: -; len: 15; v_gene: TRBV5-5; j_gene: TRBJ2-2; abundance: -; CDR3nt: TGTGCCAGCAGCTTGGGTAACTTAAACACCGGGGAGCTGTTTTTT; CDR3aa: CASSLGNLNTGELFF
d_gene: TRBD1; len: 13; v_gene: TRBV20-1; j_gene: TRBJ1-3; abundance: -; CDR3nt: TGCAGTGCTCCAAGGACAGGGGGAAACACCATATATTTT; CDR3aa: CSAPRTGGNTIYF
d_gene: TRBD2; len: 22; v_gene: TRBV11-1; j_gene: TRBJ2-1; abundance: -; CDR3nt: TGTGCCAGCGGAACCGGGACGGCAGATTCTTTAGCGGGATGGGTCTCCTACAATGAGCAGTTCTTC; CDR3aa: CASGTGTADSLAGWVSYNEQFF
d_gene: -; len: 17; v_gene: TRBV20-1; j_gene: TRBJ1-2; abundance: -; CDR3nt: TGCAGTGCTAGCGGGGGCAGGTCCCAATCAATCGACTATGGCTACACCTTC; CDR3aa: CSASGGRSQSIDYGYTF
d_gene: -; len: 15; v_gene: TRBV5-6; j_gene: TRBJ2-1; abundance: -; CDR3nt: TGTGCCAGCAGCTTGTGGGGAGAGGGGTACAATGAGCAGTTCTTC; CDR3aa: CASSLWGEGYNEQFF
d_gene: -; len: 13; v_gene: TRBV27; j_gene: TRBJ1-1; abundance: few; CDR3nt: TGTGCCAGCAGCCAGCGGGAGAACACTGAAGCTTTCTTT; CDR3aa: CASSQRENTEAFF
d_gene: TRBD2; len: 15; v_gene: TRBV20-1; j_gene: TRBJ2-5; abundance: few; CDR3nt: TGCAGTGCTAGAGATAGGACTAGCGGGGTTCTTTCTCAGTACTTC; CDR3aa: CSARDRTSGVLSQYF
d_gene: TRBD2; len: 16; v_gene: TRBV27; j_gene: TRBJ2-5; abundance: -; CDR3nt: TGTGCCAGCAGCCCACTAGCGGGAGACTTCCAAGAGACCCAGTACTTC; CDR3aa: CASSPLAGDFQETQYF
d_gene: TRBD2; len: 19; v_gene: TRBV7-9; j_gene: TRBJ2-7; abundance: -; CDR3nt: TGTGCCAGCAGCCCCCCCGTGGGACTAGCGGATATGAGCTCCTACGAGCAGTACTTC; CDR3aa: CASSPPVGLADMSSYEQYF
d_gene: -; len: 16; v_gene: TRBV11-2; j_gene: TRBJ2-7; abundance: -; CDR3nt: TGTGCCAGCAGCTTAGGCCCACAGCCGAGCTCCTACGAGCAGTACTTC; CDR3aa: CASSLGPQPSSYEQYF
d_gene: -; len: 14; v_gene: TRBV10-3; j_gene: TRBJ1-1; abundance: -; CDR3nt: TGTGCCATCAGTGAGTCTATGGGGTACGCTGAAGCTTTCTTT; CDR3aa: CAISESMGYAEAFF